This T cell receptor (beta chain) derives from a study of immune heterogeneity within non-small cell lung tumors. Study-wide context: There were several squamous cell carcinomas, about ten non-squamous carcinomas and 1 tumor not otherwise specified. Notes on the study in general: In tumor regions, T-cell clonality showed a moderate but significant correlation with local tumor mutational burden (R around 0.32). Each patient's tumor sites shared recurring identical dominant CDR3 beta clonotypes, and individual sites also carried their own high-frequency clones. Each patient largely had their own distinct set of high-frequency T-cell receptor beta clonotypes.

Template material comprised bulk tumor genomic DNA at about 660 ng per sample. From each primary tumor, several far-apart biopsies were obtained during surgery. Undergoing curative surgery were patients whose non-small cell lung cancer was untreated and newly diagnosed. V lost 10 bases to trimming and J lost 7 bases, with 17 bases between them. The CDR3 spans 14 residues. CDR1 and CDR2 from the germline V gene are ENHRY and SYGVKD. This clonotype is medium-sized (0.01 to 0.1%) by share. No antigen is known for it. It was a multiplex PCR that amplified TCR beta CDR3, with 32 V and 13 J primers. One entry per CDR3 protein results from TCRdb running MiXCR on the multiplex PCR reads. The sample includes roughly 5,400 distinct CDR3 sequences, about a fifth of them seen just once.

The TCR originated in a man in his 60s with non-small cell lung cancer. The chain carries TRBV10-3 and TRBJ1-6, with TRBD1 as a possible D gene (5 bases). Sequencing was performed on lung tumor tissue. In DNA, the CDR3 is TGTGCCACCCTCCCCGGGACCGAGAATTCACCCCTCCACTTT. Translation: CATLPGTENSPLHF.